Listed below are T cell receptor beta chains from one sample, sequenced in a study of shared clonotypes between healthy human individuals. Method: immunoSEQ multiplex PCR; TCRdb's copy keeps in-frame clones and lacks some. The sample lists approximately 1.5 million clones, 95% to 99% occurring once. The sample was naive CD4+ T cells sorted from blood. Receptor source: a man younger than 40 in good health. Both conserved end residues are part of each CDR3. The order of the fields is J gene, clone size, D gene, V gene, CDR3 DNA, CDR3 protein. The D gene is left open where the match is weak. Size values are once, few and many counts, or a class for expanded clones, and some rows have none.

>TRBJ2-7|NA|TRBD2|TRBV11-2
TGTGCCAGCAGCACGGGACTAGCGGGAGGAGGGGAGCAGTACTTC
CASSTGLAGGGEQYF
>TRBJ2-4|NA|NA|TRBV14
TGTGCCAGCAGCCAAGATCCAAACATTCAGTACTTC
CASSQDPNIQYF
>TRBJ2-1|NA|TRBD1|TRBV7-2
TGTGCCAGCAGCTTAAGTCCGGTGGGACCAGGGGGCCACAATGAGCAGTTCTTC
CASSLSPVGPGGHNEQFF
>TRBJ2-7|NA|NA|TRBV9
TGTGCCAGCAGCGTAGCTGGAGGGAGCGAGCAGTACTTC
CASSVAGGSEQYF
>TRBJ2-1|NA|TRBD2|TRBV13
TGTGCCAGCAGCACCGTAGCGGGAGTATACAATGAGCAGTTCTTC
CASSTVAGVYNEQFF
>TRBJ1-1|NA|NA|TRBV4-3
TGCGCCAGCAGCCCCGGGACGTCGAACACTGAAGCTTTCTTT
CASSPGTSNTEAFF
>TRBJ2-7|NA|NA|TRBV7-8
TGTGCCAGCAGCTTAGCAAAGGGGACGGTTCCCTACGAGCAGTACTTC
CASSLAKGTVPYEQYF
>TRBJ2-1|NA|TRBD2|TRBV9
TGTGCCAGCAGCGTAGAAGAGCGGGAGAGAAATTACAATGAGCAGTTCTTC
CASSVEERERNYNEQFF
>TRBJ2-7|NA|NA|TRBV11-2
TGTGCCAGCAGCTTGGGGACCGGCGTTTTCGAGCAGTACTTC
CASSLGTGVFEQYF
>TRBJ2-7|NA|NA|TRBV20-1
TGCAGTGCTAGTACTTTGACCGAGCAGTACTTC
CSASTLTEQYF
>TRBJ1-5|NA|NA|TRBV5-8
TGTGCCAGCAGCCCCATGGGGGGAATCAATCAGCCCCAGCATTTT
CASSPMGGINQPQHF
>TRBJ2-4|once|TRBD1|TRBV10-3
TGTGCCATCAGCGAGGGACAGGGCAGACTAGCCAAAAACATTCAGTACTTC
CAISEGQGRLAKNIQYF